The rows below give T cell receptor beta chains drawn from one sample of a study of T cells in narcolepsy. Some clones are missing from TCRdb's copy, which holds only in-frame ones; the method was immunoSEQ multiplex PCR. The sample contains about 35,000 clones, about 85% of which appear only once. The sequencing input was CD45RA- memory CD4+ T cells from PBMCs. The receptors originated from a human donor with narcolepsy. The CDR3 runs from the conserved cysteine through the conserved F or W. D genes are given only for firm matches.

CDR3aa: CASSQDDRVKTQYF
j_gene: TRBJ2-5
d_gene: TRBD1
v_gene: TRBV4-3

CDR3aa: CASSRGGSGADTQYF
j_gene: TRBJ2-3
d_gene: TRBD2
v_gene: TRBV7-2

CDR3aa: CASSLPQGGETQYF
j_gene: TRBJ2-5
d_gene: .
v_gene: TRBV7-8

CDR3aa: CASSVPGQGPEKLFF
j_gene: TRBJ1-4
d_gene: TRBD1
v_gene: TRBV5-6

CDR3aa: CASSFRDRVDTGELFF
j_gene: TRBJ2-2
d_gene: TRBD1
v_gene: TRBV7-8

CDR3aa: CASSVVNRGNHEQYF
j_gene: TRBJ2-7
d_gene: TRBD1
v_gene: TRBV28

CDR3aa: CASSQDRGTQYF
j_gene: TRBJ2-3
d_gene: .
v_gene: TRBV4-2

CDR3aa: CASSQDATGGTDTQYF
j_gene: TRBJ2-3
d_gene: TRBD1
v_gene: TRBV4-3

CDR3aa: CASSWGDYGYTF
j_gene: TRBJ1-2
d_gene: .
v_gene: TRBV28

CDR3aa: CASSTSSGQRTDTQYF
j_gene: TRBJ2-3
d_gene: TRBD1
v_gene: TRBV19

CDR3aa: CASNPGGRASDTQYF
j_gene: TRBJ2-3
d_gene: TRBD2
v_gene: TRBV14

CDR3aa: CASSLEAHEQYF
j_gene: TRBJ2-7
d_gene: .
v_gene: TRBV7-9

CDR3aa: CASSYFASGQPQHF
j_gene: TRBJ1-5
d_gene: .
v_gene: TRBV6-6

CDR3aa: CASSLGSSGILRTQYF
j_gene: TRBJ2-5
d_gene: TRBD2
v_gene: TRBV7-2

CDR3aa: CASARSEQFF
j_gene: TRBJ2-1
d_gene: .
v_gene: TRBV6-1

CDR3aa: CASSVLSGSSEQYF
j_gene: TRBJ2-7
d_gene: TRBD2
v_gene: TRBV7-2

CDR3aa: CASSLRGAVRQPQHF
j_gene: TRBJ1-5
d_gene: .
v_gene: TRBV7-2

CDR3aa: CASSEGVEVSGTSEAFF
j_gene: TRBJ1-1
d_gene: .
v_gene: TRBV18

CDR3aa: CASSPKYTGELFF
j_gene: TRBJ2-2
d_gene: .
v_gene: TRBV11-2

CDR3aa: CASAQANAYGYTF
j_gene: TRBJ1-2
d_gene: .
v_gene: TRBV6-1

CDR3aa: CASTPTGSGNQPQHF
j_gene: TRBJ1-5
d_gene: TRBD1
v_gene: TRBV7-2

CDR3aa: CASSVRPTNSPLHF
j_gene: TRBJ1-6
d_gene: .
v_gene: TRBV9

CDR3aa: CASSVLAQGGYTF
j_gene: TRBJ1-2
d_gene: .
v_gene: TRBV5-6

CDR3aa: CASSGDRSGELFF
j_gene: TRBJ2-2
d_gene: TRBD1
v_gene: TRBV5-4

CDR3aa: CSVQAGAGDYEQYF
j_gene: TRBJ2-7
d_gene: .
v_gene: TRBV29-1

CDR3aa: CASSSQGAYFNEQFF
j_gene: TRBJ2-1
d_gene: TRBD1
v_gene: TRBV11-2

CDR3aa: CASSRGGRGTFNSPLHF
j_gene: TRBJ1-6
d_gene: TRBD1
v_gene: TRBV5-4

CDR3aa: CASSHWVGETQYF
j_gene: TRBJ2-5
d_gene: .
v_gene: TRBV5-8

CDR3aa: CASSGGQGAVSATEAFF
j_gene: TRBJ1-1
d_gene: TRBD1
v_gene: TRBV5-1

CDR3aa: CASSVSSSYNEQFF
j_gene: TRBJ2-1
d_gene: .
v_gene: TRBV9

CDR3aa: CASSLVSSGLDYEQYF
j_gene: .
d_gene: TRBD2
v_gene: TRBV5-4

CDR3aa: CASSLAGSGTPHTQYF
j_gene: TRBJ2-3
d_gene: TRBD2
v_gene: TRBV7-2

CDR3aa: CASSPPVGTGPGNTIYF
j_gene: TRBJ1-3
d_gene: .
v_gene: TRBV18

CDR3aa: CASSEMSGETYLRGETQYF
j_gene: TRBJ2-5
d_gene: TRBD2
v_gene: TRBV11-2

CDR3aa: CASSYDRGGNQPQHF
j_gene: TRBJ1-5
d_gene: TRBD1
v_gene: TRBV28

CDR3aa: CASSKGTRPEFNEQYF
j_gene: TRBJ2-7
d_gene: .
v_gene: TRBV21-1

CDR3aa: CASSIGDRIYGYTF
j_gene: TRBJ1-2
d_gene: TRBD1
v_gene: TRBV19

CDR3aa: CASSESNRDTEAFF
j_gene: TRBJ1-1
d_gene: .
v_gene: TRBV10-2

CDR3aa: CASSPLGSPYEQYF
j_gene: .
d_gene: .
v_gene: TRBV27

CDR3aa: CASSLGLGATYTEAFF
j_gene: TRBJ1-1
d_gene: .
v_gene: TRBV5-1

CDR3aa: CASSLYRGGFSTEAFF
j_gene: TRBJ1-1
d_gene: TRBD1
v_gene: TRBV11-1